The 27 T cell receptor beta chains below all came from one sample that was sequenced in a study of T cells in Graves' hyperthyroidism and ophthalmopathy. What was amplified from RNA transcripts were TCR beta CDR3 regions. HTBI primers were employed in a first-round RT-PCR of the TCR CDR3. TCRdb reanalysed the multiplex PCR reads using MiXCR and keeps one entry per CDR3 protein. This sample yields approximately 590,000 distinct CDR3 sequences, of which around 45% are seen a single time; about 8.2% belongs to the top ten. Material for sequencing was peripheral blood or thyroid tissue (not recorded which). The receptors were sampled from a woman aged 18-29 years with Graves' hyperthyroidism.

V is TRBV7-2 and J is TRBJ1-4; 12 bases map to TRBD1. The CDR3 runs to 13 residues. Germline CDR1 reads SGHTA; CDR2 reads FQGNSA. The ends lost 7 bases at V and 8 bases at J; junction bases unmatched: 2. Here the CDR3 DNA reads TGTGCCAGCACCGGGACAGGGGGCGAAAAACTGTTTTTT. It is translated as CASTGTGGEKLFF.

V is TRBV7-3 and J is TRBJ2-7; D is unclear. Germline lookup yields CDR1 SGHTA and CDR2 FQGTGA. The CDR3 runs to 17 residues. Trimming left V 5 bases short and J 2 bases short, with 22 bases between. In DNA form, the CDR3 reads TGTGCCAGCAGCCAAGGTATTACTATCGCACAGACCTACGAGCAGTACTTC. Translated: CASSQGITIAQTYEQYF.

The CDR3 sequence: CATSSLAQTAGYTF. The CDR3 bases are TGTGCCACCAGCAGTTTAGCTCAGACAGCTGGCTACACCTTC. The rearrangement links TRBV15 to TRBJ1-2; TRBD1 might be the D (5 bases). V dropped 3 bases and J dropped 7 bases, with 15 bases sitting between them. The germline V gene encodes CDR1 LNHNV and CDR2 YYDKDF (reference sequence). There are 14 residues in the CDR3.

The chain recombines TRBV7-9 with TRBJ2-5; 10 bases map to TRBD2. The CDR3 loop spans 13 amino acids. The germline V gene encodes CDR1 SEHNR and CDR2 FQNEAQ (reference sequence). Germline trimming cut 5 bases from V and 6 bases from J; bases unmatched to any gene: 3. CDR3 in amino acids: CASSPSGRKTQYF. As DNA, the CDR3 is TGTGCCAGCAGCCCTAGCGGGAGAAAGACCCAGTACTTC.

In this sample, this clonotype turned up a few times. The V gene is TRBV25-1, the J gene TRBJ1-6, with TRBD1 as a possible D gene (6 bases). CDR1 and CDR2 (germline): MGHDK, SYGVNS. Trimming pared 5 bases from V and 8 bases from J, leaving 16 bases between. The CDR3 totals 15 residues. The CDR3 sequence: CASSSGMGGYSPLHF. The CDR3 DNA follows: TGTGCCAGCAGTTCGGGGATGGGGGGCTATTCACCCCTCCACTTT.

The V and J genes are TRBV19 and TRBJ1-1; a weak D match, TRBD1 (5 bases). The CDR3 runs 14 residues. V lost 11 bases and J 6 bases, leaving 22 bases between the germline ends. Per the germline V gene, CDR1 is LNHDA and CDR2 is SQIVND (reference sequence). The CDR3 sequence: CAWSSGRGWAEAFF. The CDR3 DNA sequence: TGTGCCTGGAGTTCAGGAAGGGGTTGGGCTGAAGCTTTCTTT.

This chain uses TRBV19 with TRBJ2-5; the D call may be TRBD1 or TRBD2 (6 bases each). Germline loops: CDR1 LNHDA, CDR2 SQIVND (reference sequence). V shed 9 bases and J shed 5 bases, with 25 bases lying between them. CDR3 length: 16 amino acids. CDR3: CASSQAGLPQGETQYF. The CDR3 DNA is TGTGCCAGCAGCCAAGCAGGACTACCCCAGGGGGAGACCCAGTACTTC.

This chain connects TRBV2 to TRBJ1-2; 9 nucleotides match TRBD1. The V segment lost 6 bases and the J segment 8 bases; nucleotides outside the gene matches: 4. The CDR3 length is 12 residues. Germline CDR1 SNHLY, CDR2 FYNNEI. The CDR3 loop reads CASRRTGEGYTF. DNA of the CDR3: TGTGCCAGCAGGAGGACAGGGGAAGGCTACACCTTC.

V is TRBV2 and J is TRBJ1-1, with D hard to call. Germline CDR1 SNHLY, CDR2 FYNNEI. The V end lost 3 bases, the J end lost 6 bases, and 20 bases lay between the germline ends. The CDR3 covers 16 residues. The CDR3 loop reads CASSDSRHEKISEAFF. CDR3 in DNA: TGTGCCAGCAGTGATAGTCGTCATGAGAAGATTTCTGAAGCTTTCTTT.

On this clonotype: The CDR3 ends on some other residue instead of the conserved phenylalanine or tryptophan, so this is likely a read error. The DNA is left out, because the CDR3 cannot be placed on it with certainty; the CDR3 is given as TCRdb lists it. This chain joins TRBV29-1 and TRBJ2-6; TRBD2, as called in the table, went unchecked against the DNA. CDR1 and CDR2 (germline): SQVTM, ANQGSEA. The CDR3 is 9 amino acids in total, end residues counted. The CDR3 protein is CSVRPGVNY.

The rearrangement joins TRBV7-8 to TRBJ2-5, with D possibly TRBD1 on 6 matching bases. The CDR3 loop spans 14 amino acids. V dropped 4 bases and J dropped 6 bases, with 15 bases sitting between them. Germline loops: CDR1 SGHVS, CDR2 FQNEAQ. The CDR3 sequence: CASSSPVGGKTQYF. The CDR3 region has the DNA TGTGCCAGCAGCTCCCCCGTTGGGGGCAAGACCCAGTACTTC. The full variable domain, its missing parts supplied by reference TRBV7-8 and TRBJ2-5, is GAGVSQSPRYKVAKRGQDVALRCDPISGHVSLFWYQQALGQGPEFLTYFQNEAQLDKSGLPSDRFFAERPEGSVSTLKIQRTQQEDSAVYLCASSSPVGGKTQYFGPGTRLLVL.

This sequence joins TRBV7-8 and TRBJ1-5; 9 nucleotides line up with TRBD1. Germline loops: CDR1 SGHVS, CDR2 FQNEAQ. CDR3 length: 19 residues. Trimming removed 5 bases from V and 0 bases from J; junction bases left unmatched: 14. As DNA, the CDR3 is TGTGCCAGCAGCCTGAGCCCCGGGACAGGGATATATAGCAATCAGCCCCAGCATTTT. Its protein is CASSLSPGTGIYSNQPQHF. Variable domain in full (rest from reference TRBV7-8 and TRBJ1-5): GAGVSQSPRYKVAKRGQDVALRCDPISGHVSLFWYQQALGQGPEFLTYFQNEAQLDKSGLPSDRFFAERPEGSVSTLKIQRTQQEDSAVYLCASSLSPGTGIYSNQPQHFGDGTRLSIL.

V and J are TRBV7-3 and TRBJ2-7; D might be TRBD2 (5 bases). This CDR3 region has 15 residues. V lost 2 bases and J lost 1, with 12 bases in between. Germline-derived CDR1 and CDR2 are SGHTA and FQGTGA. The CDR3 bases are TGTGCCAGCAGCTTAGGTTCGGGGATTTCCTACGAGCAGTACTTC. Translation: CASSLGSGISYEQYF.

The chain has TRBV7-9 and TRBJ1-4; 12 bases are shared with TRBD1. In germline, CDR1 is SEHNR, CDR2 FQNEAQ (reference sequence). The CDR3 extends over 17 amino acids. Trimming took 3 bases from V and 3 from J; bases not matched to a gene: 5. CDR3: CASSFPGTGGSNEKLFF. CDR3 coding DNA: TGTGCCAGCAGCTTTCCCGGGACAGGGGGCTCTAATGAAAAACTGTTTTTT. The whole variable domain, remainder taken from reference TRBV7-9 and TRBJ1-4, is DTGVSQNPRHKITKRGQNVTFRCDPISEHNRLYWYRQTLGQGPEFLTYFQNEAQLEKSRLLSDRFSAERPKGSFSTLEIQRTEQGDSAMYLCASSFPGTGGSNEKLFFGSGTQLSVL.

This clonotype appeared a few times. This chain's CDR3 is CASSEAAGVKTQYF. CDR3 in DNA: TGTGCCAGCAGTGAAGCGGCAGGGGTTAAGACCCAGTACTTC. V gene TRBV2 combines with J gene TRBJ2-5; D is possibly TRBD1 (6 bases). In germline, CDR1 is SNHLY, CDR2 FYNNEI. The V end lost 0 bases, the J end lost 6 bases, and 11 bases lay between the germline ends. The CDR3 extends over 14 amino acids. Full variable domain (outside the CDR3, taken from reference TRBV2 and TRBJ2-5): EPEVTQTPSHQVTQMGQEVILRCVPISNHLYFYWYRQILGQKVEFLVSFYNNEISEKSEIFDDQFSVERPDGSNFTLKIRSTKLEDSAMYFCASSEAAGVKTQYFGPGTRLLVL.

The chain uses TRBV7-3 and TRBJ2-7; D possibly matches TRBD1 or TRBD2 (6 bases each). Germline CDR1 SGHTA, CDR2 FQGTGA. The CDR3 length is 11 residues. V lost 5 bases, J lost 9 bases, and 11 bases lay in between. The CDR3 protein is CASSKGGRQYF. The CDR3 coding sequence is TGTGCCAGCAGCAAGGGGGGTAGGCAGTACTTC.

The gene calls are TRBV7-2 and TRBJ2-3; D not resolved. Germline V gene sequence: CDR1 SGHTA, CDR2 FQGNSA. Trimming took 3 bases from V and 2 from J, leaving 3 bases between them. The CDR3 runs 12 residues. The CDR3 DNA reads TGTGCCAGCAGCTTTTACACAGATACGCAGTATTTT. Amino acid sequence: CASSFYTDTQYF.

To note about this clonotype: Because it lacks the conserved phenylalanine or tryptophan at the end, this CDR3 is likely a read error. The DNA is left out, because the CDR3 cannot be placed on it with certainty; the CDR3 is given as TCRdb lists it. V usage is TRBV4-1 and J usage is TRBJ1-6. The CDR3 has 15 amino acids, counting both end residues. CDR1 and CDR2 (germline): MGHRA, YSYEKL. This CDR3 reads CASSLRAEANSPLQS.

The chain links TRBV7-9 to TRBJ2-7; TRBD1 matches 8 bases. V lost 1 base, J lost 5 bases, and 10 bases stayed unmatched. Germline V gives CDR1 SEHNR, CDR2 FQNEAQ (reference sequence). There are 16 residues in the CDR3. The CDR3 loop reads CASSLGSGQGTDEQYF. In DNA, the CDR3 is TGTGCCAGCAGCTTAGGTTCAGGACAGGGAACCGACGAGCAGTACTTC.

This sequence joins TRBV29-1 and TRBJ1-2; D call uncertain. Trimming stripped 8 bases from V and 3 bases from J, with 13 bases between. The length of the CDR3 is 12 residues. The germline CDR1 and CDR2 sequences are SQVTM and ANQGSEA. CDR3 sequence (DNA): TGCAGCAGTGAAGACGGTGACTATGGCTACACCTTC. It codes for CSSEDGDYGYTF.

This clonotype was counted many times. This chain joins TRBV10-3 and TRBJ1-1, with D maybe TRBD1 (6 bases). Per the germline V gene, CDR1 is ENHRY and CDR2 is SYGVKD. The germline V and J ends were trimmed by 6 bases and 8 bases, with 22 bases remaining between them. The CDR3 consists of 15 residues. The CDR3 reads CAISGRGNTDVEAFF. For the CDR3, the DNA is TGTGCCATCAGCGGGAGGGGGAACACGGACGTCGAAGCTTTCTTT.

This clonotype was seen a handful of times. The CDR3 here is CASSTAAAENGYTF. The CDR3 DNA reads TGTGCCAGCAGTACCGCTGCGGCCGAGAATGGCTACACCTTC. V and J are TRBV25-1 and TRBJ1-2; D is uncertain. Trimming cost V 5 bases and J 6 bases, with 16 bases left between them. CDR1 is MGHDK, CDR2 SYGVNS, per germline. This CDR3 spans 14 amino acids.

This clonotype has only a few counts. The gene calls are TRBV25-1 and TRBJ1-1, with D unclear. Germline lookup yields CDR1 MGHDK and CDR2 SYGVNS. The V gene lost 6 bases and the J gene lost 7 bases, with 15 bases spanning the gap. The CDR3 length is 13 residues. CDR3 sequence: CASSNNPSVEAFF. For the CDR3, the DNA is TGTGCCAGCAGCAACAACCCCTCGGTTGAAGCTTTCTTT.

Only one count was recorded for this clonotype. The CDR3 region is CSARQGGQGYGYTF. CDR3 nucleotide sequence: TGCAGCGCTAGACAGGGGGGGCAGGGCTATGGCTACACCTTC. This rearrangement joins TRBV29-1 to TRBJ1-2, with TRBD1 matching over 9 bases. From germline, CDR1 is SQVTM and CDR2 ANQGSEA. This CDR3 has 14 residues. Trimming at V came to 7 bases and at J to 4 bases, leaving 10 bases not matched to a gene.

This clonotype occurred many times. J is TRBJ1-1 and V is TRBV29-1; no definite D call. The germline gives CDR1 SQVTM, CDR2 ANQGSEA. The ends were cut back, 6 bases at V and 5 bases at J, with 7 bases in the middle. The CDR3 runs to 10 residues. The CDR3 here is CSVVLTEAFF. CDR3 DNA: TGCAGCGTGGTTCTTACTGAAGCTTTCTTT.

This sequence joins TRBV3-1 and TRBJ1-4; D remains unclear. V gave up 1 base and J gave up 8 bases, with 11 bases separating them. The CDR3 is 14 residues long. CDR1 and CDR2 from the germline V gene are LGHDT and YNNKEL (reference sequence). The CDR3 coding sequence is TGTGCCAGCAGCCAAGGGTCCCGGGCCGAAAAACTGTTTTTT. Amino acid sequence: CASSQGSRAEKLFF.

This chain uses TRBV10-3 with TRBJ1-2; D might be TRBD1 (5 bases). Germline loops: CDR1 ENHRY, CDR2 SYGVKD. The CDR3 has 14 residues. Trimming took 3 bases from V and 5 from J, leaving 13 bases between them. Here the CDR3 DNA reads TGTGCCATCAGTGATGGGCAGGGTGGATATGGCTACACCTTC. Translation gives CAISDGQGGYGYTF.